The 20 T cell receptor beta chains presented below share a single source sample, sequenced in a study of PD-1 blockade in classical Hodgkin lymphoma. Assay: immunoSEQ multiplex PCR; the TCRdb copy retains only in-frame clones and omits some. The sample lists approximately 31,000 clones, about 81% occurring once. Documented time point: cycle 4 day 1 (C4D1), after 5 to 7 weeks of nivolumab. Each and every patient relapsed after autologous stem cell transplantation, and patients got differing brentuximab vedotin exposure. Using magnetic negative selection, the CD4+ T cells were separated out of thawed PBMCs. Source: CD4+ T cells from blood, taken before the fourth cycle of nivolumab. These receptors all stem from a human donor with classical Hodgkin lymphoma.

In nucleotides, the CDR3 is TGTGCCAGCAGGGGGGGACAGGGAAGGGAGAACACTGAAGCTTTCTTT. This encodes CASRGGQGRENTEAFF. The chain employs TRBV18 and TRBJ1-1; 9 bases fit TRBD1. CDR1 is KGHSH and CDR2 is LQKENI in the germline V gene. This CDR3 has 16 amino acids. Trimming cost V 8 bases and J 1 base; bases outside gene matches: 11.

Here the CDR3 reads CATFAWTGFENSPLHF. In nucleotides, the CDR3 is TGTGCCACCTTTGCTTGGACAGGGTTTGAGAATTCACCCCTCCACTTT. The chain is built from TRBV5-8 and TRBJ1-6; 8 bases map to TRBD1. Germline CDR1 SGHTS, CDR2 YDEGEE. This CDR3 has 16 residues. The ends lost 9 bases at V and 7 bases at J; junction bases unmatched: 15.

The genes are TRBV7-2 and TRBJ2-3; D is possibly TRBD2 (6 bases). CDR3 size: 15 residues. Germline-derived CDR1 and CDR2 are SGHTA and FQGNSA. V was pared by 5 bases and J by 0 bases, with 12 bases between. The CDR3 bases are TGTGCCAGCAGCCCGGGACTTCCTAGCACAGATACGCAGTATTTT. Its translation is CASSPGLPSTDTQYF. Drawing the rest from reference TRBV7-2 and TRBJ2-3, the complete variable domain is GAGVSQSPSNKVTEKGKDVELRCDPISGHTALYWYRQSLGQGLEFLIYFQGNSAPDKSGLPSDRFSAERTGGSVSTLTIQRTQQEDSAVYLCASSPGLPSTDTQYFGPGTRLTVL.

The chain carries TRBV10-3 and TRBJ2-7; 7 positions agree with TRBD2. The germline V gene encodes CDR1 ENHRY and CDR2 SYGVKD. With V trimmed by 2 bases and J by 3 bases, 7 bases remained unmatched. CDR3 length equals 15 residues. CDR3 bases: TGTGCCATCAGTGAGAGGGAACCGGGGGGCTACGAGCAGTACTTC. This sequence encodes CAISEREPGGYEQYF.

The V and J genes are TRBV7-2 and TRBJ2-7; TRBD2 might be the D (6 bases). The CDR3 is 15 amino acids. Looked up from germline, CDR1 is SGHTA and CDR2 is FQGNSA. V gave up 1 base and J gave up 1 base, with 11 bases separating them. The CDR3 is CASSLVGDLSYEQYF. The CDR3 DNA follows: TGTGCCAGCAGCTTAGTGGGGGACTTGTCCTACGAGCAGTACTTC.

The CDR3 sequence: CAWTQGGGYTF. CDR3 bases: TGTGCCTGGACCCAGGGTGGCGGCTACACCTTC. This chain connects TRBV30 to TRBJ1-2; TRBD1 might be the D (5 bases). V shed 4 bases and J shed 8 bases, with 11 bases lying between them. CDR3 length: 11 amino acids. Germline V CDR1 and CDR2: GTSNPN, SVGIG (reference sequence). Variable domain in full (rest from reference TRBV30 and TRBJ1-2): SQTIHQWPATLVQPVGSPLSLECTVEGTSNPNLYWYRQAAGRGLQLLFYSVGIGQISSEVPQNLSASRPQDRQFILSSKKLLLSDSGFYLCAWTQGGGYTFGSGTRLTVV.

This clone has a handful of counts. V and J are TRBV28 and TRBJ2-1; D is possibly TRBD2 (5 bases). Trimming removed 3 bases from V and 1 base from J, with 10 bases in between. This CDR3 comprises 15 residues. The V gene's germline CDR1 is MDHEN and CDR2 SYDVKM. This CDR3 reads CASSLRVSSYNEQFF. Written as DNA, the CDR3 is TGTGCCAGCAGTTTGAGGGTATCATCCTACAATGAGCAGTTCTTC.

The chain uses TRBV5-1 and TRBJ2-3; TRBD2 matches at 13 bases. Germline loops: CDR1 SGHRS, CDR2 YFSETQ. The CDR3 runs 21 residues. The V segment lost 3 bases and the J segment 2 bases; nucleotides outside the gene matches: 18. CDR3 amino acids: CASSSTSGGAVFGPYTDTQYF. The CDR3 DNA reads as TGCGCCAGCAGCTCTACTAGCGGGGGGGCGGTGTTCGGACCGTACACAGATACGCAGTATTTT.

This sequence joins TRBV5-4 and TRBJ2-3; 8 nucleotides agree with TRBD1. The length of the CDR3 is 16 residues. CDR1 and CDR2 (germline): SGHNT, YYREEE (reference sequence). Trimming at V came to 2 bases and at J to 4 bases, leaving 9 bases not matched to a gene. CDR3 DNA sequence: TGTGCCAGCAGCTTTGGCAACAGGGGGTTCGCAGATACGCAGTATTTT. It specifies CASSFGNRGFADTQYF.

The rearrangement links TRBV28 to TRBJ2-3; D remains ambiguous. Trimming stripped 3 bases from V and 0 bases from J, with 10 bases between. This CDR3 is 15 amino acids long. Per the germline V gene, CDR1 is MDHEN and CDR2 is SYDVKM. As DNA, the CDR3 is TGTGCCAGCAGTTTTCGCTGGCCTAGCACAGATACGCAGTATTTT. This translates into CASSFRWPSTDTQYF.

The chain links TRBV29-1 to TRBJ1-2; 9 bases match TRBD1. V was pared by 6 bases and J by 4 bases, with 12 bases of the junction left unmatched. In germline, CDR1 is SQVTM, CDR2 ANQGSEA. The CDR3 runs to 15 residues. The DNA of the CDR3 is TGCAGCGTGTCCGGGACAGGGACTTCCGGCTATGGCTACACCTTC. Its translation is CSVSGTGTSGYGYTF.

The gene calls are TRBV5-8 and TRBJ2-1, with D perhaps given as TRBD1 or TRBD2 (7 bases each). This CDR3 region has 15 residues. Germline loops: CDR1 SGHTS, CDR2 YDEGEE. V was clipped by 2 bases and J by 5 bases, with 14 bases between them. The CDR3, as DNA: TGTGCCAGCAGCTTTTCAGGGGGGGCGCACAATGAGCAGTTCTTC. This translates into CASSFSGGAHNEQFF.

This sequence joins TRBV5-4 and TRBJ2-5; 8 positions match TRBD2. This CDR3 spans 17 amino acids. V gave up 2 bases and J gave up 2 bases; unmatched junction bases: 11. Germline V gives CDR1 SGHNT, CDR2 YYREEE (reference sequence). Here the CDR3 reads CASSLPGGASLQETQYF. As DNA, the CDR3 is TGTGCCAGCAGCTTACCGGGGGGGGCCAGCCTACAAGAGACCCAGTACTTC.

This clone was seen a handful of times. The J gene is TRBJ1-5, the V gene TRBV19; TRBD1 is a possible D gene (6 bases). CDR3 size: 13 residues. V lost 4 bases and J 3 bases, leaving 7 bases between the germline ends. Germline-derived CDR1 and CDR2 are LNHDA and SQIVND (reference sequence). The DNA of the CDR3 is TGTGCCAGTAGTAGGGACACCAATCAGCCCCAGCATTTT. It encodes CASSRDTNQPQHF. Drawing the rest from reference TRBV19 and TRBJ1-5, the complete variable domain is DGGITQSPKYLFRKEGQNVTLSCEQNLNHDAMYWYRQDPGQGLRLIYYSQIVNDFQKGDIAEGYSVSREKKESFPLTVTSAQKNPTAFYLCASSRDTNQPQHFGDGTRLSIL.

The rearrangement links TRBV30 to TRBJ1-4; D call uncertain. There are 12 residues in the CDR3. Germline V CDR1 and CDR2: GTSNPN, SVGIG (reference sequence). V shed 2 bases and J shed 6 bases, with 7 bases lying between them. The CDR3 loop reads CAWSLRDEKLFF. As DNA, the CDR3 is TGTGCCTGGAGTCTACGGGATGAAAAACTGTTTTTT.

The chain has TRBV4-3 and TRBJ1-4; D remains ambiguous. There are 14 residues in the CDR3. V was pared by 0 bases and J by 13 bases, with 15 bases between. Germline lookup yields CDR1 LGHNA and CDR2 YSLEER. The CDR3 here is CASSQDRSLGLLFF. Here the CDR3 DNA reads TGCGCCAGCAGCCAAGATCGATCACTAGGGTTACTGTTTTTT.

The chain uses TRBV5-1 and TRBJ1-1; D gene unclear. The CDR3 runs to 14 residues. Germline CDR1 SGHRS, CDR2 YFSETQ. V shed 0 bases and J shed 0 bases, with 6 bases lying between them. The CDR3 region has the DNA TGCGCCAGCAGCTTGGCCGCGGTGAACACTGAAGCTTTCTTT. This encodes CASSLAAVNTEAFF.

The chain employs TRBV18 and TRBJ1-4; the D gene is possibly TRBD1 (6 bases). V gave up 3 bases and J gave up 7 bases, with 15 bases separating them. This CDR3 spans 15 amino acids. Germline assignment: CDR1 KGHSH and CDR2 LQKENI. The CDR3 region is CASSPQRGVSEKLFF. CDR3 DNA: TGTGCCAGCTCACCTCAGAGGGGGGTTTCTGAAAAACTGTTTTTT.

The rearrangement joins TRBV28 to TRBJ2-4; 10 bases match TRBD1. Germline V gives CDR1 MDHEN, CDR2 SYDVKM. The junction had 10 bases not matched to a gene; V was cut back by 2 bases and J by 12 bases. The CDR3 is 15 amino acids. The CDR3 DNA reads as TGTGCCAGCAGTTTAAGCCTAGGACAGGGGGGGACTCAGTACTTC. Residues: CASSLSLGQGGTQYF.

There are a few counts of this clone. This chain connects TRBV19 to TRBJ1-6; TRBD1 matches at 8 bases. This CDR3 region has 15 residues. The V and J ends lost 5 bases and 5 bases, in that order; junction bases with no gene match: 5. Germline V gene lookup returns CDR1 LNHDA and CDR2 SQIVND (reference sequence). This CDR3 reads CASSPRDRNNSPLHF. CDR3 bases: TGTGCCAGTAGTCCCCGGGACAGGAATAATTCACCCCTCCACTTT.